A selection of T cell receptor beta chains follows, all from one sample in a study of T cell responses to AZD1222 COVID-19 vaccine. Sequenced by immunoSEQ multiplex PCR; TCRdb stores in-frame clones only, minus some. The table lists 40,000 to 45,000 clones, about 78% of them singletons. The source was peripheral blood, collected on day 0 of AZD1222 vaccination. The receptors shown here come from an adult in good health. Both conserved end residues are part of each CDR3. A D gene is named only where the DNA matches it firmly. Size is stated for part of the rows, as once, few or many counts, or as a class when the clone is expanded.

v_gene,j_gene,d_gene,abundance,CDR3nt,CDR3aa
TRBV6-1,TRBJ2-5,.,medium-sized,TGTGCCAGCAGTGATGATCCCTACCCCCAAGAGACCCAGTACTTC,CASSDDPYPQETQYF
TRBV28,TRBJ2-1,TRBD2,.,TGTGCCAGCAGGGCTTCTAGCGGGGAGGGGGGTGAGCAGTTCTTC,CASRASSGEGGEQFF
TRBV7-9,TRBJ1-3,TRBD1,.,TGTGCCAGCAGCTTAGAAACAGGGGGCAACGGAAACACCATATATTTT,CASSLETGGNGNTIYF
TRBV4-1,TRBJ2-3,TRBD2,.,TGCGCCAGCAGCCAACCCCCGGGACTAGCGGGGGAACGGGACGGAGATACGCAGTATTTT,CASSQPPGLAGERDGDTQYF
TRBV19,TRBJ1-2,TRBD1,.,TGTGCCAGTACCGGGACAGCTGGAAACTATGGCTACACCTTC,CASTGTAGNYGYTF
TRBV5-8,TRBJ2-6,TRBD1,.,TGTGCCAGCAGCTTGGTTAGGTCAGGGGGCTCTGGGGCCAACGTCCTGACTTTC,CASSLVRSGGSGANVLTF
TRBV5-1,TRBJ1-1,.,.,TGCGCCAGCAGTTCCTTAGGTACGGGGAACACTGAAGCTTTCTTT,CASSSLGTGNTEAFF
TRBV3-1/TRBV3-2,TRBJ2-7,TRBD2,.,TGTGCCAGCAGCCAAGAGGCGACTAGCGGGGGGTTTGAGCAGTACTTC,CASSQEATSGGFEQYF
TRBV7-8,TRBJ2-2,TRBD1,.,TGTGCCAGCAGCCGGACAGGGCCCACCGGGGAGCTGTTTTTT,CASSRTGPTGELFF
TRBV5-6,TRBJ1-2,.,.,TGTGCCAGCAGCTTGAGGCCGGGGGCTGGTTATGGCTACACCTTC,CASSLRPGAGYGYTF
TRBV5-5,TRBJ2-7,.,.,TGTGCCAGCAGCATCCTCCTTGGGGGGGGCAAGCAGTACTTC,CASSILLGGGKQYF
TRBV4-3,TRBJ2-5,TRBD2,once,TGCGCCAGCAGCCAACTACCCTCGGGACTAGCGGGGGGGCCTTTTCGCCAAGAGACCCAGTACTTC,CASSQLPSGLAGGPFRQETQYF
TRBV14,TRBJ1-2,.,.,TGTGCCAGCAGCCAACGCAGGGGAGATGGCTACACCTTC,CASSQRRGDGYTF
TRBV6-5,TRBJ1-2,.,few,TGTGCCAGCCGGCGACAGGCGGCGTCTAACTATGGCTACACCTTC,CASRRQAASNYGYTF
TRBV19,TRBJ2-5,.,.,TGTGCCAGTAGTCTAAGTTCAGGCAGAGAGACCCAGTACTTC,CASSLSSGRETQYF
TRBV7-3,TRBJ1-1,.,.,TGTGCCAGCAGCTTAACAGGGAACACTGAAGCTTTCTTT,CASSLTGNTEAFF
TRBV6-5,TRBJ2-4,.,.,TGTGCCAGCAGTCGTTCGTCGGCAGGCAAAAACATTCAGTACTTC,CASSRSSAGKNIQYF
TRBV27,TRBJ1-5,TRBD1,.,TGTGCCAGCAGTCCGTGGGGACAGGGTGGCAATCAGCCCCAGCATTTT,CASSPWGQGGNQPQHF
TRBV3-1/TRBV3-2,TRBJ1-6,.,.,TGTGCCAGCAGCCAGGACACAACGTTCAATTCACCCCTCCACTTT,CASSQDTTFNSPLHF
TRBV19,TRBJ2-1,.,.,TGTGCCAGTAGCCCGAGTCTCCGGGACATTTACAATGAGCAGTTCTTC,CASSPSLRDIYNEQFF
TRBV30,TRBJ2-2,.,.,TGTGCCTGGAGTGTAGGGAGTAACACCGGGGAGCTGTTTTTT,CAWSVGSNTGELFF
TRBV5-1,TRBJ2-6,.,.,TGCGCCAGCAGCGCCCGACCCTCTGGGGCCAACGTCCTGACTTTC,CASSARPSGANVLTF
TRBV19,TRBJ1-2,TRBD1,.,TGTGCCAGTAGGGACAGGGGTGGGTGGAACGGCTACACCTTC,CASRDRGGWNGYTF
TRBV5-1,TRBJ1-4,TRBD1,once,TGCGCCAGCAGCTGGGGACAGGGAGATGAAAAACTGTTTTTT,CASSWGQGDEKLFF
TRBV7-2,TRBJ1-6,TRBD1,.,TGTGCCAGCAGCTTAGGTCGGGACAGGGCGAGGAGTTCACCCCTCCACTTT,CASSLGRDRARSSPLHF
TRBV6-5,TRBJ1-1,.,.,TGTGCCAGCAACCCCGAGACAGCCGTCGCTTTCTTT,CASNPETAVAFF
TRBV2,TRBJ2-7,.,.,TGTGCCAGCAGTGAACGGGGCCCCTACGAGCAGTACTTC,CASSERGPYEQYF
TRBV10-1,TRBJ2-3,.,.,TGCGCCAGCAGTGAGTCGCAGGGCAGCACAGATACGCAGTATTTT,CASSESQGSTDTQYF
TRBV29-1,TRBJ1-2,.,.,TGCAGCGTTCAGGCGGAGGAAGGCTACACCTTC,CSVQAEEGYTF
TRBV7-2,TRBJ2-7,.,once,TGTGCCAGCAGCTTAGGTCCCGGACAGTTGTACGAGCAGTACTTC,CASSLGPGQLYEQYF
TRBV7-9,TRBJ2-5,.,.,TGTGCCAGCAGCTTAGGTTTTTCAGAGACCCAGTACTTC,CASSLGFSETQYF
TRBV28,TRBJ1-1,.,medium-sized,TGTGCCAGCAGTTCCGGAGGCCCGTCGAACACTGAAGCTTTCTTT,CASSSGGPSNTEAFF
TRBV12-3/TRBV12-4,TRBJ1-1,TRBD1,few,TGTGCCAGCAGTAGCAGGGGGGACACTGAAGCTTTCTTT,CASSSRGDTEAFF
TRBV3-1/TRBV3-2,TRBJ1-2,.,.,TGTGCCGGGGTTCACTATGGCTACACCTTC,CAGVHYGYTF
TRBV11-3,TRBJ2-1,.,.,TGTGCCAGCAGGCCGGGGGCCGGGAACAATGAGCAGTTCTTC,CASRPGAGNNEQFF
TRBV12-3/TRBV12-4,TRBJ1-5,.,once,TGTGCCAGCAGGAACCGGCGAGGGCAGCCCCAGCATTTT,CASRNRRGQPQHF
TRBV19,TRBJ1-2,.,once,TGTGCCAGTAGACAGGAATCGATGCCTAACTATGGCTACACCTTC,CASRQESMPNYGYTF
TRBV15,TRBJ2-5,.,.,TGTGCCACCAGCAGAGAGGAGGCGGGGAAAGAGACCCAGTACTTC,CATSREEAGKETQYF
TRBV6-2/TRBV6-3,TRBJ2-3,.,few,TGTGCCAGCAGTTACATAGATACGCAGTATTTT,CASSYIDTQYF
TRBV19,TRBJ1-1,.,.,TGTGCCAGTAGTATAAGGGTTGAGCGGGGTGAAGCTTTCTTT,CASSIRVERGEAFF
TRBV7-2,TRBJ2-3,TRBD1,.,TGTGCCAGCAGCTTAACGACAGGGGATACGCAGTATTTT,CASSLTTGDTQYF